This TCR beta chain derives from a study of T cell responses to AZD1222 COVID-19 vaccine. Overall study results and limits: Vaccination with two AZD1222 doses was followed by a rise in Spike-specific TCR breadth and depth. Repertoire sampling was restricted to post-peak T cell response timepoints. Baseline serology detected seropositivity in only six or seven AZD1222 recipients.

This CDR3 is built from 14 residues. Germline V gene sequence: CDR1 SGHRS, CDR2 YFSETQ. V was clipped by 5 bases and J by 9 bases, with 19 bases between them. Sequencing used immunoSEQ multiplex PCR; TCRdb keeps in-frame clones, though not all of them. The table includes 90,000 to 120,000 clones, around nine tenths detected once. This clone was seen a single time. The antigen is unknown. This specimen consisted of peripheral blood, obtained 28 days after the second dose of the MenACWY control vaccine. The TCR comes from an adult who received the MenACWY meningococcal vaccine as a control. The J gene is TRBJ2-3, the V gene TRBV5-1; D is possibly TRBD1 (7 bases). The CDR3 spells CASSRQGGLDTQYF. DNA for the CDR3: TGCGCCAGCAGTAGGCAGGGGGGTCTCGACACGCAGTATTTT.